The clone carrying this T cell receptor (beta chain) was seen only a few times. Its antigen is undetermined. This CDR3 is 15 amino acids long. Germline values: CDR1 SGHVS, CDR2 FQNEAQ. V lost 7 bases and J 0 bases, leaving 13 bases between the germline ends. The record originates from a study of T cell repertoires in cytomegalovirus infection. TCRdb reprocessed the reads via MiXCR and lists one record per CDR3 protein. This sample carries roughly 60,000 distinct CDR3 sequences, more than 25% of them seen once, and the ten largest clones take nearly 70%. The clonotype originates from a human donor in good health (CMV status not recorded). Some clones in this sample may be carry-over from other donors' samples. Sequenced: PBMCs, sequenced either directly or after in vitro stimulation (not recorded which). The J gene is TRBJ2-1, the V gene TRBV7-8; D might be TRBD1 (5 bases). This CDR3 is CASNHDSRSYNEQFF. The CDR3 region has the DNA TGTGCCAGCAACCACGACAGTCGCTCCTACAATGAGCAGTTCTTC.